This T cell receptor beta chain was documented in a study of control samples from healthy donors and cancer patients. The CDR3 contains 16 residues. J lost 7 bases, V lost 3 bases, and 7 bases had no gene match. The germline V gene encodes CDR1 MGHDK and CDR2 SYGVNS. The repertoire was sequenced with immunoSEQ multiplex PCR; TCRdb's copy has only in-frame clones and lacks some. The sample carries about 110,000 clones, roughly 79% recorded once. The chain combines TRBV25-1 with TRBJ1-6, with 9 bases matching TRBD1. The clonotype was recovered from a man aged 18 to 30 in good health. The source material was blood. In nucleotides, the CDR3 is TGTGCCAGCAGTGACGGGGGGACAGGGATAAATTCACCCCTCCACTTT. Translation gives CASSDGGTGINSPLHF.